This TCR beta chain emerged from a study of T cell responses to AZD1222 COVID-19 vaccine. Profiled with immunoSEQ multiplex PCR; TCRdb holds only in-frame clones, not every one. This table has about 180,000 clones, about 86% appearing once. V dropped 2 bases and J dropped 4 bases, with 11 bases sitting between them. The CDR3 is 14 residues long. In germline, CDR1 is SNHLY, CDR2 FYNNEI. In regard to this clone: Its specificity is unknown.

Overall study findings and caveats: The study identified only six AZD1222 recipients as seropositive at baseline. At 160-218 and 743-854, vaccine-associated CD4 TCRs were dominant, and they spanned spike. Every sample of the repertoires postdated the peak T cell response.

Source: peripheral blood, taken on day 0 of AZD1222 vaccination. The chain uses TRBV2 and TRBJ1-2; D is unclear. The receptor was derived from an adult in good health. This CDR3 reads CASSEPGSSYGYTF. As DNA, the CDR3 is TGTGCCAGCAGTGAACCCGGAAGCTCCTATGGCTACACCTTC.